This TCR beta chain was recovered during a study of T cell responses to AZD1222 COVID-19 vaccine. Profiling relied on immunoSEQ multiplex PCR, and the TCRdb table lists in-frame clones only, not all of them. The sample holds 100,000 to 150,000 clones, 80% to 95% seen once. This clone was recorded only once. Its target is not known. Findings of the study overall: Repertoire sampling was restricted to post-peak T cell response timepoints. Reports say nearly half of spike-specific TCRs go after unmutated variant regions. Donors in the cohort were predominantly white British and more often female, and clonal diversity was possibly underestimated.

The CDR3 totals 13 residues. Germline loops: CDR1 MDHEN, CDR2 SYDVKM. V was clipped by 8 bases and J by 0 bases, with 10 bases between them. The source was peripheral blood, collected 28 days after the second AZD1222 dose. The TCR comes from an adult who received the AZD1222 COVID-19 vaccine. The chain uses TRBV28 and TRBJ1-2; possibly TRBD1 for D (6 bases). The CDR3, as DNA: TGTGCCAGCTGGGGGGCCGCTAACTATGGCTACACCTTC. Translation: CASWGAANYGYTF.